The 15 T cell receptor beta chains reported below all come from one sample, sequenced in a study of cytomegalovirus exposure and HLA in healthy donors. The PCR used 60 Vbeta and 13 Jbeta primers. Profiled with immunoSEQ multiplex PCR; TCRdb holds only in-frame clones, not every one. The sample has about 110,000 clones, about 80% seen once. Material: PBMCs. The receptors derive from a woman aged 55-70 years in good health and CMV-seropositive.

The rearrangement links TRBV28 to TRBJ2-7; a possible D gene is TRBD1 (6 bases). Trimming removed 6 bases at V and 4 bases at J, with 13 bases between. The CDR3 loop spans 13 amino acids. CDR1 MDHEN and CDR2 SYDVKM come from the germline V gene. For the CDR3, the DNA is TGTGCCAGCAGCCCGGGACAATGGTACGAGCAGTACTTC. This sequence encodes CASSPGQWYEQYF. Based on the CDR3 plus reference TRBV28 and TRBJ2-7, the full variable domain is DVKVTQSSRYLVKRTGEKVFLECVQDMDHENMFWYRQDPGLGLRLIYFSYDVKMKEKGDIPEGYSVSREKKERFSLILESASTNQTSMYLCASSPGQWYEQYFGPGTRLTVT.

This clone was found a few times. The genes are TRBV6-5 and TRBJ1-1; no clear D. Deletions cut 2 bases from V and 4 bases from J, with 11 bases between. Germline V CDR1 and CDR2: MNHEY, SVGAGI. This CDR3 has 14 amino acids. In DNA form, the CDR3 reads TGTGCCAGCAGTTACGCGTTAAGAGGCACTGAAGCTTTCTTT. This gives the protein CASSYALRGTEAFF.

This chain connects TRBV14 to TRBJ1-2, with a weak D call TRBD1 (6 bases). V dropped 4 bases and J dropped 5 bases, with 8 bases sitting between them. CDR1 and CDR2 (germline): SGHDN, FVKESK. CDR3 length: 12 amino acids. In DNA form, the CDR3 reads TGTGCCAGCAGCCCGAGGGGGTATGGCTACACCTTC. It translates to CASSPRGYGYTF.

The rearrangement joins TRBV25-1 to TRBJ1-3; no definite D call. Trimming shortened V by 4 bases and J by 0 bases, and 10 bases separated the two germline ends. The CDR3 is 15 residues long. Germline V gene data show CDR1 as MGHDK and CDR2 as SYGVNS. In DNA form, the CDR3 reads TGTGCCAGCAGTGTCGGGGTGAGCTCTGGAAACACCATATATTTT. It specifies CASSVGVSSGNTIYF. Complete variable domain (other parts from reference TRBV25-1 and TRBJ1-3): EADIYQTPRYLVIGTGKKITLECSQTMGHDKMYWYQQDPGMELHLIHYSYGVNSTEKGDLSSESTVSRIRTEHFPLTLESARPSHTSQYLCASSVGVSSGNTIYFGEGSWLTVV.

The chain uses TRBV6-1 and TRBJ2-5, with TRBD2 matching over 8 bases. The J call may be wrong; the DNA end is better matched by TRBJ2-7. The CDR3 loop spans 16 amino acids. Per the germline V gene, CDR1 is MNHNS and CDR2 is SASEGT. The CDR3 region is CASSERAGLEGYEQYF. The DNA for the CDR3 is TGTGCCAGCAGTGAAAGGGCGGGACTAGAAGGCTACGAGCAGTACTTC.

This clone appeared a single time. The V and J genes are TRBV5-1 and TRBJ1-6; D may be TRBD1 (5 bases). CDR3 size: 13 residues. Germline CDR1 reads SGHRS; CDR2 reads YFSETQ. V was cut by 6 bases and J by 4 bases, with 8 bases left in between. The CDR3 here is CASTWTYNSPLHF. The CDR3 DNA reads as TGCGCCAGCACCTGGACATATAATTCACCCCTCCACTTT.

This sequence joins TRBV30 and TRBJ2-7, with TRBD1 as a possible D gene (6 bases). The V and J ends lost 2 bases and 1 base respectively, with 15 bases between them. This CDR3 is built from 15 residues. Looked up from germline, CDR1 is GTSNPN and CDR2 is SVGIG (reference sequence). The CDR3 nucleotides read TGTGCCTGGAGTAGGTTTCGGGACATTTCCTACGAGCAGTACTTC. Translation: CAWSRFRDISYEQYF.

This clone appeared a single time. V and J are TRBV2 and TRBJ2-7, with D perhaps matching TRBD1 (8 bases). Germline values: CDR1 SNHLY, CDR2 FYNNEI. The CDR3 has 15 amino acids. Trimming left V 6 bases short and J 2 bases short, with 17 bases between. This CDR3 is CASRGGTGDTYEQYF. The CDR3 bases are TGTGCCAGCAGGGGGGGGACAGGCGACACCTACGAGCAGTACTTC.

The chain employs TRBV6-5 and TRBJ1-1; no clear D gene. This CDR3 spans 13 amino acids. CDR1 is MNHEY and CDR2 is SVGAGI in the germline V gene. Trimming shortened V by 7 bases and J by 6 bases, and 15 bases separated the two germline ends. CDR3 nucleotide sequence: TGTGCCAGCACGTATCAGGACTTGGCTGAAGCTTTCTTT. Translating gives CASTYQDLAEAFF.

CDR3 sequence reads: CASSSHLTEIEQYF. The CDR3, as DNA: TGTGCCAGCAGCTCACATTTAACAGAGATCGAGCAGTACTTC. V is TRBV7-6 and J is TRBJ2-5; D remains ambiguous. The J call is uncertain, as TRBJ2-7 better fits the DNA end. In germline, CDR1 is SGHVS, CDR2 FNYEAQ. This CDR3 has 14 residues.

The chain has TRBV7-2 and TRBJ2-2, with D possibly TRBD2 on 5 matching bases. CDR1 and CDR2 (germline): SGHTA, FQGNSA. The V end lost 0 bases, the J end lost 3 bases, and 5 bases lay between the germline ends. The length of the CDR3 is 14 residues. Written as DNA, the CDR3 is TGTGCCAGCAGCTTAGCGGGAGACACCGGGGAGCTGTTTTTT. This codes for CASSLAGDTGELFF.

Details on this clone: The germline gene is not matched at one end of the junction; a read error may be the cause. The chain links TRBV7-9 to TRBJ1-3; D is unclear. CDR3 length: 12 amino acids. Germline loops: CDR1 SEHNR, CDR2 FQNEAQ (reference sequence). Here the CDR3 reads CSSSLLGNTIYF. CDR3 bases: TGTTCCAGCAGCTTACTGGGAAACACCATATATTTT.

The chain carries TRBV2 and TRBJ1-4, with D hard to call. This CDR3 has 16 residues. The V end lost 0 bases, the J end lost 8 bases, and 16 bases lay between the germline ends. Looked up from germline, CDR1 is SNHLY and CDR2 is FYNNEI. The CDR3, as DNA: TGTGCCAGCAGTGAAGCGTACGTTAATTCTATGGAAAAACTGTTTTTT. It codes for CASSEAYVNSMEKLFF.

CDR3 residues: CASSYSPGRQETQYF. CDR3 coding DNA: TGTGCCAGCAGTTATTCCCCCGGGAGACAAGAGACCCAGTACTTC. V gene TRBV6-5 combines with J gene TRBJ2-5; possible D gene TRBD2, 6 bases. V lost 3 bases to trimming and J lost 2 bases, with 13 bases between them. The CDR3 has 15 residues. The germline CDR1 and CDR2 sequences are MNHEY and SVGAGI.

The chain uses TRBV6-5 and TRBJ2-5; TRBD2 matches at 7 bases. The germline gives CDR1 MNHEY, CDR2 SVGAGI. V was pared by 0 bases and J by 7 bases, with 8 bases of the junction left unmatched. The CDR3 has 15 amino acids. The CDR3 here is CASSYSWRESGTQYF. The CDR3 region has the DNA TGTGCCAGCAGTTACTCTTGGCGGGAGAGTGGGACCCAGTACTTC.